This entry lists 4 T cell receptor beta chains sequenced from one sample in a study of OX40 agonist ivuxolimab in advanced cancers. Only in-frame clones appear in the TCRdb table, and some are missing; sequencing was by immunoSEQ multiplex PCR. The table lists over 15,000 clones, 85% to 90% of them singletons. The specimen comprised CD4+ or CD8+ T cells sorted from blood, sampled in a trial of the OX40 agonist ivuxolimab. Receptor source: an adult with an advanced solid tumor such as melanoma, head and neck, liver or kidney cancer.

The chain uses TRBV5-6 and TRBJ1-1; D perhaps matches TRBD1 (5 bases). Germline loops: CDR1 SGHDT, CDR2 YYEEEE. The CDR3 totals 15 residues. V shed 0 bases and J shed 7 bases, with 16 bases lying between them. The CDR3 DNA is TGTGCCAGCAGCTTGGGCAGGGCCGCCAAGGGTGAAGCTTTCTTT. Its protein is CASSLGRAAKGEAFF. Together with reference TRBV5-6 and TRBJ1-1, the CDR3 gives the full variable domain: DAGVTQSPTHLIKTRGQQVTLRCSPKSGHDTVSWYQQALGQGPQFIFQYYEEEERQRGNFPDRFSGHQFPNYSSELNVNALLLGDSALYLCASSLGRAAKGEAFFGQGTRLTVV.

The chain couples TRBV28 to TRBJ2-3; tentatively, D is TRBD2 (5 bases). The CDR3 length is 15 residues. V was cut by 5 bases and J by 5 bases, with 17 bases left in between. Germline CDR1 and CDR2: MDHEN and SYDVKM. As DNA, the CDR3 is TGTGCCAGCAGTGCCCCGGAGGCGCGGCAAGATACGCAGTATTTT. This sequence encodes CASSAPEARQDTQYF.

CDR3 in DNA: TGTGCCAGCAGCCCCAGGGACACCGGGGAGCTGTTTTTT. Translating gives CASSPRDTGELFF. J is TRBJ2-2 and V is TRBV5-4; a weak D match, TRBD1 (5 bases). CDR3 length equals 13 residues. Trimming cost V 4 bases and J 3 bases, with 7 bases left between them. Germline-derived CDR1 and CDR2 are SGHNT and YYREEE (reference sequence).

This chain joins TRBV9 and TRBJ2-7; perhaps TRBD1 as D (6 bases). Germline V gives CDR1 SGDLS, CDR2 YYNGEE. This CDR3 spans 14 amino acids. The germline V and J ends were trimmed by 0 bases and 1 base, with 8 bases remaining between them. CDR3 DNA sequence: TGTGCCAGCAGCGTAGGGGACAATTCCTACGAGCAGTACTTC. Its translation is CASSVGDNSYEQYF.